Below are 9 T cell receptor beta chains sequenced from a single sample in a study of T-cell memory formation after mild COVID-19. TCRdb passed the 5' RACE reads through MiXCR, listing each CDR3 protein once. The sample contains 100,000 to 150,000 distinct CDR3 sequences, 5% to 6.5% of which appear only once. The specimen was PBMCs or a T cell subset sorted from them (not recorded which). These receptors all come from an adult woman who had mild COVID-19 (a few samples of this study predate the infection). Cell type and time point are not known.

In this sample, this clonotype turned up many times. The chain recombines TRBV5-4 with TRBJ2-3, with 7 positions matching TRBD1. CDR1 and CDR2 (germline): SGHNT, YYREEE (reference sequence). V lost 2 bases, J lost 4 bases, and 10 bases stayed unmatched. The CDR3 consists of 16 residues. CDR3 residues: CASSLAFDRAADTQYF. The CDR3 coding sequence is TGTGCCAGCAGCTTAGCTTTCGACAGGGCGGCAGATACGCAGTATTTT.

This rearrangement joins TRBV5-1 to TRBJ1-4; perhaps TRBD1 as D (6 bases). Trimming removed 3 bases at V and 8 bases at J, with 14 bases between. The CDR3 contains 14 residues. Per germline, CDR1 SGHRS and CDR2 YFSETQ. In DNA, the CDR3 is TGCGCCAGCAGCTGGGGGCAGGGTGGCGAAAAACTGTTTTTT. It codes for CASSWGQGGEKLFF.

This clonotype occurred many times. The chain employs TRBV7-7 and TRBJ2-5; TRBD1 matches at 7 bases. V shed 2 bases, J shed 1 base, and the junction held 7 bases outside the gene matches. CDR1 and CDR2 from the germline V gene are SSHAT and FNYEAQ (reference sequence). The CDR3 has 16 amino acids. The DNA of the CDR3 is TGTGCCAGCAGCTTACGGACAGGATCAACCCAAGAGACCCAGTACTTC. Translating gives CASSLRTGSTQETQYF.

This clonotype was recorded a few times. This chain links TRBV12-3 or TRBV12-4 with TRBJ1-2; D unclear. The CDR3 contains 13 residues. V was shortened by 1 base and J by 5 bases, with 8 bases between the two germline ends. CDR3 coding DNA: TGTGCCAGCAGTTTAGTGATCGGATATGGCTACACCTTC. Its translation: CASSLVIGYGYTF.

This clonotype was recorded many times. The chain employs TRBV20-1 and TRBJ2-2; D gene ambiguous. Trimming shortened V by 3 bases and J by 6 bases, and 5 bases separated the two germline ends. This CDR3 region has 11 residues. CDR1 DFQATT and CDR2 SNEGSKA come from the germline V gene (reference sequence). The CDR3 is CSARGPGELFF. CDR3 bases: TGCAGTGCTAGGGGCCCCGGGGAGCTGTTTTTT.

This clonotype was counted between two and nine times. The V and J genes are TRBV11-2 and TRBJ2-5; D is ambiguous. This CDR3 has 12 residues. Deletions cut 0 bases from V and 8 bases from J, with 7 bases between. Per the germline V gene, CDR1 is SGHAT and CDR2 is FQNNGV. CDR3 protein: CASSLERLTQYF. In DNA form, the CDR3 reads TGTGCCAGCAGCTTAGAGAGACTCACCCAGTACTTC. Drawing the rest from reference TRBV11-2 and TRBJ2-5, the complete variable domain is EAGVAQSPRYKIIEKRQSVAFWCNPISGHATLYWYQQILGQGPKLLIQFQNNGVVDDSQLPKDRFSAERLKGVDSTLKIQPAKLEDSAVYLCASSLERLTQYFGPGTRLLVL.

There are many counts of this clonotype. The rearrangement uses TRBV5-5 and TRBJ2-5; TRBD1 matches at 7 bases. The CDR3 spans 16 residues. With V trimmed by 3 bases and J by 5 bases, 13 bases remained unmatched. Germline V lookup: CDR1 SGHKS, CDR2 YYEKEE (reference sequence). The CDR3 is CASSSASQTGSETQYF. For the CDR3, the DNA is TGTGCCAGCAGCTCTGCATCTCAGACAGGGTCGGAGACCCAGTACTTC.

The chain employs TRBV5-4 and TRBJ1-1, with 7 nucleotides matching TRBD1. The length of the CDR3 is 13 residues. V shed 5 bases, J shed 0 bases, and the junction held 1 base outside the gene matches. Germline assignment: CDR1 SGHNT and CDR2 YYREEE (reference sequence). CDR3 sequence: CASRGTVNTEAFF. CDR3 in DNA: TGTGCCAGCAGGGGGACAGTGAACACTGAAGCTTTCTTT.

The chain has TRBV12-3 or TRBV12-4 and TRBJ1-3; the match to TRBD1 covers 10 bases. V shed 5 bases and J 2 bases; nucleotides not matched to a gene: 9. The CDR3 contains 17 residues. This chain's CDR3 is CASSVGQGKGAGNTIYF. DNA for the CDR3: TGTGCCAGCAGTGTGGGACAGGGGAAAGGGGCTGGAAACACCATATATTTT.